Listed below are T cell receptor beta chains from one sample, sequenced in a study of glioma-infiltrating T cells. TCRdb processed the multiplex PCR reads anew with MiXCR; each CDR3 protein has one entry. The data show approximately 120,000 distinct CDR3 sequences, about 23% seen once. Source material: glioma tissue, nonneoplastic brain tissue, or PBMCs (not recorded which). The receptors originated from a human donor with low-grade glioma or glioblastoma, undergoing nonglioma brain surgery, or in good health (not recorded which). The CDR3 runs from the conserved cysteine through the conserved F or W. A D gene is named only where the DNA matches it firmly. Expanded clones are given a class, and other clones once, few, many or no size at all.

V	size	D	J	CDR3	DNA
TRBV6-4	many	NA	TRBJ2-2	CASSDKQGSGELFF	TGTGCCAGCAGTGACAAACAGGGTTCCGGGGAGCTGTTTTTT
TRBV5-4	NA	NA	TRBJ1-2	CASSFHPDGLPMWGYTF	TGTGCCAGCAGCTTCCACCCGGACGGTCTCCCGATGTGGGGCTACACCTTC
TRBV7-3	few	NA	TRBJ2-5	CASSLGQPWGETQYF	TGTGCCAGCAGCTTAGGGCAACCCTGGGGGGAGACCCAGTACTTC
TRBV6-1	many	TRBD2	TRBJ2-7	CASRLPGTIVEQYF	TGTGCCAGCAGGCTACCCGGGACTATTGTAGAGCAGTACTTC
TRBV6-1	many	NA	TRBJ2-7	CASSSPRDGHYEQYF	TGTGCCAGCAGTTCACCCCGGGACGGACACTACGAGCAGTACTTC
TRBV19	NA	NA	TRBJ2-1	CASSPQAVPNNEQFF	TGTGCCAGTAGCCCCCAGGCGGTGCCCAACAATGAGCAGTTCTTC
TRBV6-1	many	NA	TRBJ1-1	CASSGGGDNTEAFF	TGTGCCAGCTCCGGAGGGGGGGACAACACTGAAGCTTTCTTT
TRBV5-1	many	TRBD1	TRBJ2-7	CASSTRQGFPSYEQYF	TGCGCCAGCAGCACACGACAGGGCTTCCCCTCCTACGAGCAGTACTTC
TRBV5-1	many	TRBD1	TRBJ1-1	CASSSGQVTEAFF	TGCGCCAGCAGCTCCGGACAGGTCACTGAAGCTTTCTTT
TRBV2	many	NA	TRBJ1-1	CASRKDTRNTEAFF	TGTGCCAGCCGGAAGGACACCCGGAACACTGAAGCTTTCTTT
TRBV7-2	few	NA	TRBJ2-4	CASRAVGDIQYF	TGTGCCAGCAGAGCGGTGGGGGACATTCAGTACTTC
TRBV6-1	NA	TRBD2	TRBJ2-1	CASRPRTSIDEQSF	TGTGCCAGCAGACCCCGGACTAGTATCGATGAGCAGTCCTTC
TRBV12-3/TRBV12-4	many	NA	TRBJ2-1	CASSPGVRGYEQFF	TGTGCCAGCAGCCCGGGGGTAAGGGGCTATGAGCAGTTCTTC
TRBV4-3	many	NA	TRBJ2-5	CASSQETRQQETQYF	TGCGCCAGCAGCCAAGAAACAAGACAGCAAGAGACCCAGTACTTC
TRBV7-2	many	NA	TRBJ1-4	CASSLDRATAEKLFF	TGTGCCAGCAGCTTAGACCGCGCGACAGCAGAAAAACTGTTTTTT
TRBV10-3	many	NA	TRBJ2-3	CAISVQGRDTQYF	TGTGCCATCAGTGTCCAGGGCCGGGATACGCAGTATTTT
TRBV30	NA	NA	TRBJ1-2	CAWSIGNGYTF	TGTGCCTGGAGTATAGGTAACGGCTACACCTTC
TRBV5-1	NA	NA	TRBJ2-1	CASQKEPTGGPSYNEQFF	TGCGCCAGCCAAAAAGAACCAACCGGAGGGCCGTCGTACAATGAGCAGTTCTTC
TRBV20-1	NA	TRBD2	TRBJ2-1	CSARRASGIPAYNEQFF	TGTAGTGCTAGAAGGGCTAGCGGGATCCCCGCCTACAATGAGCAGTTCTTC
TRBV7-9	many	NA	TRBJ2-2	CASSRFRQKNTGELFF	TGTGCCAGCAGCCGATTCAGACAGAAAAACACCGGGGAGCTGTTTTTT
TRBV20-1	many	NA	TRBJ2-5	CSARDWAEVQETQYF	TGCAGTGCTAGAGATTGGGCAGAAGTCCAAGAGACCCAGTACTTC
TRBV20-1	many	NA	TRBJ1-1	CSATMNMNTEAFF	TGCAGTGCAACGATGAATATGAACACTGAAGCTTTCTTT
TRBV11-1	NA	NA	TRBJ2-2	CASSLRDLDDTGELFF	TGTGCCAGCAGCTTAAGAGACCTCGACGACACCGGGGAGCTGTTTTTT
TRBV18	NA	NA	TRBJ2-3	CPSSPGLGTDTQYF	TGTCCCAGCTCTCCGGGACTTGGGACAGATACGCAGTATTTT
TRBV7-2	NA	TRBD2	TRBJ2-3	CASSFTSGSPGDKQCF	TGTGCCAGCAGCTTTACTAGCGGGAGTCCAGGAGATAAGCAGTGTTTT
TRBV20-1	many	TRBD1	TRBJ1-2	CSAVQGAQSYGYTF	TGCAGTGCAGTACAGGGGGCGCAGAGCTATGGCTACACCTTC
TRBV6-1	many	TRBD2	TRBJ2-1	CASRLLAGVGNEQFF	TGTGCCAGCAGGCTTCTAGCGGGAGTCGGCAATGAGCAGTTCTTC
TRBV20-1	NA	TRBD2	TRBJ2-7	CSAPPAGGTPYEHYF	TGCAGTGCTCCGCCCGCGGGAGGTACCCCCTACGAGCATTACTTC